The source of this TCR beta chain is a study of sequential checkpoint blockade in melanoma. Overall study: 90 to 95 pretreatment tumor DNA samples were TCRβ immunosequenced.

This clone has more than one count but fewer than ten. Clones were sequenced by immunoSEQ multiplex PCR, and TCRdb holds only the in-frame ones, with some missing. The data contain about 20,000 clones, less than 30% of them singletons. The treatment here: randomized to nivolumab then ipilimumab (arm A) or the reverse (arm B). The V end was cut by 6 bases, the J end by 5 bases, with 10 bases between. This CDR3 comprises 13 residues. From germline, CDR1 is KGHSH and CDR2 LQKENI. The sequence came from a human donor with melanoma. The rearrangement links TRBV18 to TRBJ1-4, with D possibly matching TRBD1 (6 bases). The sample consisted of tumor tissue (inferred from file names), taken from a patient given nivolumab and ipilimumab in sequence. CDR3: CASSGQLNEKLFF. The CDR3 DNA is TGTGCCAGCTCGGGACAATTAAATGAAAAACTGTTTTTT.